The 28 T cell receptor beta chains below all came from one sample that was sequenced in a study of CD8 T cells in ankylosing spondylitis. One entry per CDR3 protein, called by TCRdb with MiXCR from the 5' RACE reads. Among about 130,000 distinct CDR3 sequences listed, roughly 6.6% were seen once. Sample: blood, either unsorted or a sorted T cell fraction (not recorded which). These receptor sequences come from a female donor with ankylosing spondylitis or in good health (not recorded which).

With regard to this clonotype: An end of the junction differs from the germline gene, which may be a read error. The chain links TRBV29-1 to TRBJ2-1; D not resolved. Germline V CDR1 and CDR2: SQVTM, ANQGSEA. The CDR3 has 10 amino acids. The CDR3 DNA reads as TGCAGCGTTGTGTATTTCTGGACCATCTTC. This gives the protein CSVVYFWTIF.

The chain employs TRBV21-1 and TRBJ2-7; TRBD1 reflects the table's D call only, with no check against the DNA. TRBV21-1 is termed a pseudogene. This CDR3 is built from 15 residues. CDR3 in DNA: TGTGCCAGCAGCAAACGGGACAGGGAGGGTGGCGAGCAGTACTTC. Translated: CASSKRDREGGEQYF.

The V and J genes are TRBV4-2 and TRBJ2-5, with a possible D match to TRBD2 (5 bases). V lost 3 bases and J 2 bases, leaving 10 bases between the germline ends. CDR1 and CDR2 (germline): LGHNA, YNFKEQ. The CDR3 has 14 amino acids. The CDR3 nucleotides are TGTGCCAGCAGCCAGGACGGGGAGCAAGAGACCCAGTACTTC. Its translation: CASSQDGEQETQYF.

V gene TRBV11-2 combines with J gene TRBJ2-7, with TRBD1 matching over 10 bases. This CDR3 contains 18 residues. Germline-derived CDR1 and CDR2 are SGHAT and FQNNGV. V shed 5 bases, J shed 2 bases, and the junction held 15 bases outside the gene matches. The CDR3 coding sequence is TGTGCCAGCAGCCCGCTCAACCGGGACAGGGGACGAACCTACGAGCAGTACTTC. This sequence encodes CASSPLNRDRGRTYEQYF.

This clonotype was found many times. The V gene is TRBV20-1, the J gene TRBJ2-3; TRBD2 matches 10 bases. V shed 1 base, J shed 6 bases, and the junction held 13 bases outside the gene matches. Germline CDR1 is DFQATT and CDR2 is SNEGSKA (reference sequence). CDR3 length equals 17 residues. The chain's CDR3 is CSARASSGGQLIDTQYF. The CDR3 region has the DNA TGCAGTGCTAGAGCGTCTAGCGGGGGTCAACTCATTGATACGCAGTATTTT.

V gene TRBV20-1 combines with J gene TRBJ2-3, with 12 bases lining up with TRBD2. The V gene's germline CDR1 is DFQATT and CDR2 SNEGSKA (reference sequence). V dropped 8 bases and J dropped 2; count of bases not matched to a gene: 5. The CDR3 covers 14 residues. CDR3 sequence: CSQTSGGSTDTQYF. CDR3 nucleotide sequence: TGCAGTCAGACTAGCGGGGGCTCCACAGATACGCAGTATTTT.

The table lists this clonotype with many counts. The genes are TRBV20-1 and TRBJ2-1; 12 nucleotides agree with TRBD2. The CDR3 spans 13 residues. V lost 6 bases to trimming and J lost 5 bases; unmatched junction nucleotides: 2. Germline CDR1 DFQATT, CDR2 SNEGSKA (reference sequence). DNA for the CDR3: TGCAGTGCAAGGACTAGCGGGAACAATGAGCAGTTCTTC. Its translation: CSARTSGNNEQFF.

This clonotype has a handful of counts. The chain combines TRBV7-2 with TRBJ2-1; D is possibly TRBD2 (6 bases). Per the germline V gene, CDR1 is SGHTA and CDR2 is FQGNSA. V lost 7 bases to trimming and J lost 3 bases, with 16 bases between them. There are 15 residues in the CDR3. The CDR3 protein is CASTLGGGNYNEQFF. CDR3 bases: TGTGCCAGCACCCTGGGTGGGGGGAACTACAATGAGCAGTTCTTC.

On this clonotype: Sequence at one end of the junction differs from germline and may be a read error. The chain employs TRBV3-1 and TRBJ2-3, with 13 bases fitting TRBD2. The CDR3 has 17 residues. Germline values: CDR1 LGHDT, CDR2 YNNKEL (reference sequence). The CDR3 loop is CASCQAGLAGPTDTQCF. Here the CDR3 DNA reads TGTGCCAGCTGCCAAGCGGGACTAGCGGGGCCAACAGATACGCAGTGTTTT.

There are many counts of this clonotype. The chain is built from TRBV25-1 and TRBJ2-7, with no clear D. Germline loops: CDR1 MGHDK, CDR2 SYGVNS. CDR3 length: 11 amino acids. V lost 5 bases to trimming and J lost 6 bases, with 8 bases between them. DNA for the CDR3: TGTGCCAGCAGTCGGACGGGCGAGCAGTACTTC. Translation: CASSRTGEQYF.

This clonotype was observed many times. The genes are TRBV20-1 and TRBJ2-3, with D possibly TRBD1 on 5 matching bases. Germline V lookup: CDR1 DFQATT, CDR2 SNEGSKA (reference sequence). V lost 6 bases and J 2 bases, leaving 18 bases between the germline ends. The CDR3 length is 15 residues. CDR3 residues: CSASQLGQDTDTQYF. Written as DNA, the CDR3 is TGCAGTGCGAGTCAGTTGGGGCAAGACACAGATACGCAGTATTTT.

This clonotype has ten or more counts. The V gene is TRBV20-1, the J gene TRBJ1-6; D gene ambiguous. Germline V gene lookup returns CDR1 DFQATT and CDR2 SNEGSKA (reference sequence). This CDR3 is 13 amino acids long. The germline V and J ends were trimmed by 2 bases and 9 bases, with 11 bases remaining between them. The CDR3 nucleotides are TGCAGTGCTAGACGAGGAGAGGGTTCACCCCTCCACTTT. Translating it yields CSARRGEGSPLHF.

This clonotype appeared many times. V gene TRBV7-6 combines with J gene TRBJ1-5, with TRBD1 matching 7 bases. The CDR3 runs 14 residues. Germline V gene data show CDR1 as SGHVS and CDR2 as FNYEAQ. The ends lost 3 bases at V and 2 bases at J; junction bases unmatched: 1. The CDR3 spells CASSFGTGNQPQHF. The CDR3 bases are TGTGCCAGCAGCTTCGGGACAGGCAATCAGCCCCAGCATTTT.

The table lists this clonotype with a few counts. The CDR3 DNA reads as TGTGCCAGCAGCCAAGATCACCTAGACCGCTATGGCTACACCTTC. This translates into CASSQDHLDRYGYTF. V gene TRBV14 combines with J gene TRBJ1-2; D is uncertain. CDR1 and CDR2 (germline): SGHDN, FVKESK. Between the trimmed V and J ends, which lost 0 bases and 4 bases, there was a span of 12 bases. The CDR3 totals 15 residues.

This clonotype has at least ten counts. The chain carries TRBV12-3 or TRBV12-4 and TRBJ2-7, with D possibly matching TRBD2 (5 bases). Trimming took 1 base from V and 2 from J, leaving 12 bases between them. CDR3 length: 15 residues. The CDR3 loop is CASSLVFTRTYEQYF. The CDR3 bases are TGTGCCAGCAGTTTAGTTTTTACTAGGACCTACGAGCAGTACTTC.

This clonotype was seen many times. This sequence joins TRBV7-3 and TRBJ1-1; 7 nucleotides agree with TRBD1. The germline gives CDR1 SGHTA, CDR2 FQGTGA. The CDR3 length is 13 residues. V was pared by 3 bases and J by 8 bases, with 6 bases of the junction left unmatched. The CDR3, as DNA: TGTGCCAGCAGCTTCTCCGGGACAGCAGAAGCTTTCTTT. It yields the protein CASSFSGTAEAFF.

This clonotype showed up many times. This sequence joins TRBV5-1 and TRBJ2-2; D is possibly TRBD2 (6 bases). The CDR3 runs 14 residues. The germline V gene has CDR1 SGHRS and CDR2 YFSETQ. The V end lost 4 bases, the J end lost 5 bases, and 12 bases lay between the germline ends. CDR3 protein: CASSIWGETGELFF. The CDR3 nucleotides are TGCGCCAGCAGCATTTGGGGGGAAACCGGGGAGCTGTTTTTT.

This clonotype was seen repeatedly, ten times or more. The V gene is TRBV20-1, the J gene TRBJ2-4, with D uncertain. The CDR3 spans 14 residues. The germline V gene has CDR1 DFQATT and CDR2 SNEGSKA (reference sequence). V was pared by 3 bases and J by 8 bases, with 17 bases between. Here the CDR3 reads CSASISGNRDIQYF. CDR3 in DNA: TGCAGTGCTAGTATTAGTGGCAACCGAGACATTCAGTACTTC.

This clonotype was seen at least ten times. V gene TRBV12-3 or TRBV12-4 combines with J gene TRBJ1-2; D gene uncertain. The CDR3 totals 12 residues. Trimming took 5 bases from V and 8 from J, leaving 12 bases between them. The CDR3 here is CASSPSTGGYTF. CDR3 DNA: TGTGCCAGCAGTCCCAGTACGGGCGGCTACACCTTC.

This clonotype was recorded many times. CDR3 protein: CASSQDRGPPNEQFF. CDR3 DNA sequence: TGCGCCAGCAGCCAAGACCGGGGCCCCCCCAATGAGCAGTTCTTC. The genes are TRBV4-1 and TRBJ2-1, with D perhaps being TRBD1 or TRBD2 (5 bases each). V was cut by 0 bases and J by 6 bases, with 12 bases left in between. This CDR3 comprises 15 residues. Germline V gene lookup returns CDR1 MGHRA and CDR2 YSYEKL.

This clonotype was seen ten or more times. This chain links TRBV20-1 with TRBJ2-7, with 9 bases aligning to TRBD1. This CDR3 spans 18 amino acids. From germline, CDR1 is DFQATT and CDR2 SNEGSKA (reference sequence). Trimming cost V 6 bases and J 0 bases; bases outside gene matches: 18. The CDR3 nucleotides read TGCAGTGCGCTCCCAGGGGGCGTCGAGGGACAGGGCTCCTACGAGCAGTACTTC. This codes for CSALPGGVEGQGSYEQYF.

This chain uses TRBV6-2 or TRBV6-3 with TRBJ2-7, with D possibly called TRBD1 or TRBD2 (5 bases each). Looked up from germline, CDR1 is MNHEY and CDR2 is SVGEGT. The V and J ends lost 6 bases and 8 bases respectively, with 11 bases between them. The CDR3 totals 11 residues. This chain's CDR3 is CASSPPGQQYF. CDR3 coding DNA: TGTGCCAGCAGCCCGCCGGGACAGCAGTACTTC.

This clonotype has a count of ten or more. The chain joins TRBV12-3 or TRBV12-4 to TRBJ1-4; the match to TRBD1 covers 8 bases. Trimming cost V 4 bases and J 7 bases; bases outside gene matches: 5. The CDR3 is made up of 14 amino acids. The DNA of the CDR3 is TGTGCCAGCAGTTCCGGGACAGGAAGTGAAAAACTGTTTTTT. It translates to CASSSGTGSEKLFF.

This clonotype was recorded at least ten times. J is TRBJ2-1 and V is TRBV24-1; 7 bases are shared with TRBD1. There are 19 residues in the CDR3. The junction had 16 bases not matched to a gene; V was cut back by 4 bases and J by 2 bases. The germline gives CDR1 KGHDR, CDR2 SFDVKD. The CDR3 nucleotides read TGTGCCACCAGTGACGAGGAATCGAGGGGGCGAGGCGCCTACAATGAGCAGTTCTTC. It codes for CATSDEESRGRGAYNEQFF.

This clonotype was seen repeatedly, ten times or more. This chain connects TRBV4-3 to TRBJ1-5; no definite D call. The CDR3 runs to 15 residues. V was trimmed by 3 bases and J by 2 bases, leaving 11 bases between them. From germline, CDR1 is LGHNA and CDR2 YSLEER. The CDR3 reads CASSQTPGGNQPQHF. In DNA, the CDR3 is TGCGCCAGCAGCCAGACACCGGGCGGCAATCAGCCCCAGCATTTT.

V gene TRBV7-2 combines with J gene TRBJ1-2; D not certain. The CDR3 runs 14 residues. Trimming took off 1 base at V and 0 bases at J, with 6 bases between the two ends. Per germline, CDR1 SGHTA and CDR2 FQGNSA. In DNA form, the CDR3 reads TGTGCCAGCAGCTTAGACATCACTAACTATGGCTACACCTTC. It is translated as CASSLDITNYGYTF.

In this sample, this clonotype turned up a few times. The chain employs TRBV12-3 or TRBV12-4 and TRBJ2-1; 7 positions agree with TRBD2. Trimming at V came to 1 base and at J to 9 bases, leaving 3 bases not matched to a gene. The length of the CDR3 is 13 residues. The CDR3 coding sequence is TGTGCCAGCAGTTTAGAGCGGGGAAGTGAGCAGTTCTTC. Translation gives CASSLERGSEQFF.

At least ten counts were recorded for this clonotype. The chain joins TRBV7-2 to TRBJ1-4; weak D call: TRBD1 (6 bases). The CDR3 covers 15 residues. V lost 5 bases, J lost 6 bases, and 16 bases lay in between. Germline V CDR1 and CDR2: SGHTA, FQGNSA. Here the CDR3 DNA reads TGTGCCAGCAGCCCATTACAGGGAGGGCATGAAAAACTGTTTTTT. This gives the protein CASSPLQGGHEKLFF. Variable domain in full (rest from reference TRBV7-2 and TRBJ1-4): GAGVSQSPSNKVTEKGKDVELRCDPISGHTALYWYRQSLGQGLEFLIYFQGNSAPDKSGLPSDRFSAERTGGSVSTLTIQRTQQEDSAVYLCASSPLQGGHEKLFFGSGTQLSVL.